A single sample gave rise to the 23 T cell receptor beta chains below, sequenced in a study of early T cells in non-severe SARS-CoV-2 infection. TCRdb re-called the 5' RACE reads through MiXCR, storing one row per CDR3 protein. The sample consists of tens of thousands of distinct CDR3 sequences, about 6% of them appearing once. Sequences were derived from whole blood, sampled at baseline. The receptors were sampled from an adult who was a healthcare worker with PCR-confirmed SARS-CoV-2 infection or an uninfected control (not recorded which).

This clonotype was recorded many times. This chain joins TRBV2 and TRBJ2-1; D is unresolved. CDR1 is SNHLY and CDR2 is FYNNEI in the germline V gene. V was trimmed by 3 bases and J by 5 bases, leaving 14 bases between them. The CDR3 extends over 15 amino acids. CDR3 coding DNA: TGTGCCAGCAGTGAGGATTTTCTGGCGGACAATGAGCAGTTCTTC. It is translated as CASSEDFLADNEQFF. Supplemented by reference TRBV2 and TRBJ2-1, the full variable domain reads EPEVTQTPSHQVTQMGQEVILRCVPISNHLYFYWYRQILGQKVEFLVSFYNNEISEKSEIFDDQFSVERPDGSNFTLKIRSTKLEDSAMYFCASSEDFLADNEQFFGPGTRLTVL.

This clonotype was seen ten or more times. The gene calls are TRBV20-1 and TRBJ2-5; a weak D match, TRBD1 (6 bases). In germline, CDR1 is DFQATT, CDR2 SNEGSKA (reference sequence). V was trimmed by 6 bases and J by 2 bases, leaving 13 bases between them. This CDR3 has 13 residues. In nucleotides, the CDR3 is TGCAGTGCATCCACAGGGAGTCAAGAGACCCAGTACTTC. Protein sequence: CSASTGSQETQYF.

The table lists this clonotype with a few counts. This chain links TRBV15 with TRBJ1-2, with D possibly matching TRBD1 (6 bases). With 5 bases removed from V and 8 bases from J, the gap between germline ends came to 15 bases. The CDR3 contains 13 residues. Germline V lookup: CDR1 LNHNV, CDR2 YYDKDF (reference sequence). Here the CDR3 DNA reads TGTGCCACCAGCGGGACTACAGGGCAAGGCTACACCTTC. This gives the protein CATSGTTGQGYTF.

The gene calls are TRBV6-2 or TRBV6-3 and TRBJ2-1; 7 bases fit TRBD2. V lost 6 bases to trimming and J lost 1 base; unmatched junction nucleotides: 6. Germline CDR1 reads MNHEY; CDR2 reads SVGEGT. The length of the CDR3 is 15 residues. Here the CDR3 reads CASSSPAGSYNEQFF. CDR3 nucleotide sequence: TGTGCCAGCAGCTCACCAGCGGGATCCTACAATGAGCAGTTCTTC.

This clonotype was observed at least ten times. The chain is built from TRBV11-2 and TRBJ2-1; 8 nucleotides match TRBD2. Germline CDR1 reads SGHAT; CDR2 reads FQNNGV. The CDR3 runs to 15 residues. Germline trimming cut 3 bases from V and 3 bases from J; bases unmatched to any gene: 4. The CDR3 DNA follows: TGTGCCAGCAGCTTGTATAGCGGGAACTACAATGAGCAGTTCTTC. This sequence encodes CASSLYSGNYNEQFF.

This clonotype was observed at least ten times. The rearrangement joins TRBV7-9 to TRBJ1-5; D may be TRBD1 (6 bases). The CDR3 length is 16 residues. V lost 2 bases to trimming and J lost 4 bases, with 15 bases between them. Looked up from germline, CDR1 is SEHNR and CDR2 is FQNEAQ (reference sequence). The CDR3 region has the DNA TGTGCCAGCAGCTTATTCAGGGGTTCGGGAAATCAGCCCCAGCATTTT. The encoded protein is CASSLFRGSGNQPQHF.

There are many counts of this clonotype. This rearrangement joins TRBV24-1 to TRBJ2-1, with TRBD2 identical over 9 bases. The V gene's germline CDR1 is KGHDR and CDR2 SFDVKD. The CDR3 contains 17 residues. Trimming cost V 4 bases and J 6 bases; bases outside gene matches: 12. CDR3 DNA sequence: TGTGCCACCAGTGACCTACCCCTAGCGGGAAATTCCAATGAGCAGTTCTTC. This sequence encodes CATSDLPLAGNSNEQFF.

Only a few counts were recorded for this clonotype. This chain links TRBV15 with TRBJ2-3; D is possibly TRBD2 (5 bases). The CDR3 runs to 17 residues. Germline V gene sequence: CDR1 LNHNV, CDR2 YYDKDF (reference sequence). V lost 1 base, J lost 0 bases, and 14 bases lay in between. The CDR3 sequence is CATSRVARASSTDTQYF. Here the CDR3 DNA reads TGTGCCACCAGCAGAGTCGCGCGGGCCTCTAGCACAGATACGCAGTATTTT.

This clonotype was seen repeatedly, ten times or more. V is TRBV5-4 and J is TRBJ2-1; TRBD1 matches 7 bases. The junction had 4 bases not matched to a gene; V was cut back by 4 bases and J by 6 bases. Germline CDR1 and CDR2: SGHNT and YYREEE (reference sequence). The CDR3 runs 13 residues. This chain's CDR3 is CASSLDRINEQFF. As DNA, the CDR3 is TGTGCCAGCAGCCTGGACAGGATCAATGAGCAGTTCTTC.

Only a few counts were recorded for this clonotype. The chain has TRBV30 and TRBJ1-6; 8 positions match TRBD1. The CDR3 runs to 14 residues. Trimming took 8 bases from V and 10 from J; bases not matched to a gene: 13. Looked up from germline, CDR1 is GTSNPN and CDR2 is SVGIG (reference sequence). Here the CDR3 reads CAGQGTGSRSPLHF. In DNA, the CDR3 is TGTGCCGGGCAAGGGACAGGCAGTCGCTCACCCCTCCACTTT.

The gene calls are TRBV7-9 and TRBJ1-1, with D unclear. Trimming cost V 2 bases and J 3 bases, with 10 bases left between them. Germline lookup yields CDR1 SEHNR and CDR2 FQNEAQ (reference sequence). The CDR3 spans 14 residues. The CDR3 region is CASSLSQDHTEAFF. CDR3 nucleotides: TGTGCCAGCAGCTTAAGTCAAGATCACACTGAAGCTTTCTTT. The full variable domain, with the rest looked up from reference TRBV7-9 and TRBJ1-1, is DTGVSQNPRHKITKRGQNVTFRCDPISEHNRLYWYRQTLGQGPEFLTYFQNEAQLEKSRLLSDRFSAERPKGSFSTLEIQRTEQGDSAMYLCASSLSQDHTEAFFGQGTRLTVV.

This clonotype turned up a few times. J is TRBJ2-7 and V is TRBV7-2; D not resolved. The CDR3 extends over 13 amino acids. CDR1 SGHTA and CDR2 FQGNSA come from the germline V gene. Trimming cost V 2 bases and J 2 bases, with 7 bases left between them. DNA for the CDR3: TGTGCCAGCAGCTTAAGTCAGGCCTACGAGCAGTACTTC. It is translated as CASSLSQAYEQYF.

This clonotype was counted between two and nine times. The junction differs from germline at one of its ends, possibly a read error. J is TRBJ1-3 and V is TRBV7-7, with D tentatively TRBD1 (5 bases). This CDR3 is built from 16 residues. CDR1 and CDR2 from the germline V gene are SSHAT and FNYEAQ (reference sequence). CDR3 region: CASSPTLGDHGNTIYF. The CDR3 region has the DNA TGTGCTAGCAGCCCTACTTTAGGGGACCATGGAAACACCATATATTTT.

This clonotype was counted at least ten times. This chain connects TRBV28 to TRBJ2-1; TRBD2 matches at 8 bases. The CDR3 length is 18 residues. Per germline, CDR1 MDHEN and CDR2 SYDVKM. J lost 7 bases, V lost 3 bases, and 17 bases had no gene match. In DNA form, the CDR3 reads TGTGCCAGCAGTTTGGGACGGGCGGGAGGCCGCTCCCGGAATGAGCAGTTCTTC. Translating gives CASSLGRAGGRSRNEQFF.

In this sample, this clonotype turned up many times. The chain uses TRBV20-1 and TRBJ2-2; D perhaps matches TRBD2 (5 bases). The germline V gene has CDR1 DFQATT and CDR2 SNEGSKA (reference sequence). The CDR3 sequence is 12 residues long. The germline V and J ends were trimmed by 2 bases and 11 bases, with 12 bases remaining between them. The CDR3 DNA reads as TGCAGTGCTAGATCCGACTACTATGAGCTGTTTTTT. Its translation: CSARSDYYELFF.

This clonotype has more than one count but fewer than ten. One junction end does not reproduce the germline sequence, and a read error may be involved. The chain combines TRBV6-1 with TRBJ1-6; perhaps TRBD1 as D (5 bases). The CDR3 has 15 residues. Germline CDR1 is MNHNS and CDR2 is SASEGT. In nucleotides, the CDR3 is TGTGCCAGCCTAGGGACGACCTCCGATAATTCACCCCTCCACTTT. Translating gives CASLGTTSDNSPLHF.

This clonotype was counted ten times or more. V is TRBV20-1 and J is TRBJ2-7; 10 bases fit TRBD1. The V and J ends lost 5 bases and 4 bases, in that order; junction bases with no gene match: 2. This CDR3 has 12 residues. Germline assignment: CDR1 DFQATT and CDR2 SNEGSKA (reference sequence). In DNA, the CDR3 is TGCAGTGCTGGGGACAGGGGATACGAGCAGTACTTC. Translated: CSAGDRGYEQYF.

The table lists this clonotype with many counts. The CDR3 bases are TGTGCCTCTAGGACTAGCGGGGTATCGAGCTCCTACAATGAGCAGTTCTTC. Amino acid sequence: CASRTSGVSSSYNEQFF. The chain joins TRBV6-6 to TRBJ2-1, with 12 nucleotides matching TRBD2. CDR3 length: 17 amino acids. The germline gives CDR1 MNHNY, CDR2 SVGAGI (reference sequence). V shed 11 bases and J 0 bases; nucleotides not matched to a gene: 11.

This clonotype came up many times. The V gene is TRBV20-1, the J gene TRBJ2-7; perhaps TRBD2 as D (6 bases). CDR1 and CDR2 from the germline V gene are DFQATT and SNEGSKA (reference sequence). V gave up 3 bases and J gave up 2 bases, with 17 bases separating them. The CDR3 totals 15 residues. CDR3 sequence: CSASNPGLPTYEQYF. The DNA for the CDR3 is TGCAGTGCTAGTAACCCGGGACTTCCCACCTACGAGCAGTACTTC.

This clonotype was seen ten or more times. V usage is TRBV19 and J usage is TRBJ1-5; D may be TRBD1 (5 bases). The CDR3 runs to 13 residues. The germline V and J ends were trimmed by 5 bases and 5 bases, with 10 bases remaining between them. CDR1 is LNHDA and CDR2 is SQIVND in the germline V gene (reference sequence). Here the CDR3 reads CASSSWGDQPQHF. The DNA for the CDR3 is TGTGCCAGTAGTTCGTGGGGGGATCAGCCCCAGCATTTT.

This clonotype was observed many times. The gene calls are TRBV11-2 and TRBJ1-1, with D perhaps matching TRBD1 (5 bases). V was clipped by 3 bases and J by 4 bases, with 9 bases between them. Germline lookup yields CDR1 SGHAT and CDR2 FQNNGV. This CDR3 has 13 residues. DNA for the CDR3: TGTGCCAGCAGCTTGGGGGAGGGCACTGAAGCTTTCTTT. This codes for CASSLGEGTEAFF.

This clonotype was detected a few times. This chain joins TRBV20-1 and TRBJ2-1; D not resolved. The CDR3 runs 11 residues. CDR1 and CDR2 (germline): DFQATT, SNEGSKA (reference sequence). V was clipped by 7 bases and J by 8 bases, with 12 bases between them. This CDR3 reads CSVADVDEQFF. The CDR3 nucleotides read TGCAGTGTCGCAGATGTGGATGAGCAGTTCTTC.

This clonotype has more than one count but fewer than ten. The chain carries TRBV6-2 or TRBV6-3 and TRBJ2-2, with no clear D. Per the germline V gene, CDR1 is MNHEY and CDR2 is SVGEGT. V shed 1 base and J shed 5 bases, with 8 bases lying between them. This CDR3 is 14 amino acids long. The CDR3 DNA reads as TGTGCCAGCAGTTACTTTTCTGAAACCGGGGAGCTGTTTTTT. Its protein is CASSYFSETGELFF.